The 19 T cell receptor beta chains below come from one sample, sequenced in a study of T-cell reconstitution after alpha-beta-depleted transplantation in children. Unique molecular identifiers were built into the TCRbeta library. TCRdb recomputed calls from the PCR reads with MiXCR, one row per CDR3 protein. There are 450,000 to 600,000 distinct CDR3 sequences in the sample; over 25% occur only once, and around 2.5% lies in the top ten. The sequencing here drew on PBMCs from the stem cell graft donor, taken from the stem cell graft. The receptors stem from a human donor who donated a stem cell graft to a child with aplastic anemia.

This clonotype was picked up a small number of times. CDR3 coding DNA: TGTGCCTGGAGTGTACAACGGTTCGCTGAAGCTTTCTTT. Protein product: CAWSVQRFAEAFF. The chain combines TRBV30 with TRBJ1-1; no definite D call. The germline V gene has CDR1 GTSNPN and CDR2 SVGIG (reference sequence). The CDR3 loop spans 13 amino acids. Trimming took off 0 bases at V and 6 bases at J, with 11 bases between the two ends.

The rearrangement uses TRBV7-1 and TRBJ1-1; D uncertain. TRBV7-1 is assigned to the ORF class and has an uncertain function. Trimming took 2 bases from V and 6 from J, leaving 19 bases between them. This CDR3 region has 16 residues. CDR3 bases: TGTGCCAGCAGCTCACGCACCCCTGGGATTCGGGCTGAAGCTTTCTTT. Amino acid sequence: CASSSRTPGIRAEAFF.

The chain uses TRBV7-9 and TRBJ2-3; D is unresolved. Germline-derived CDR1 and CDR2 are SEHNR and FQNEAQ (reference sequence). With 1 base removed from V and 5 bases from J, the gap between germline ends came to 7 bases. The CDR3 totals 13 residues. The CDR3, as DNA: TGTGCCAGCAGCTTAGTTGAGGTAGATACGCAGTATTTT. Translation: CASSLVEVDTQYF.

This clonotype was recorded once. This chain connects TRBV5-6 to TRBJ2-1; 7 bases fit TRBD1. CDR3 length: 16 amino acids. J gave up 4 bases and V 0 bases, and 7 bases lay outside the gene matches. Germline V gives CDR1 SGHDT, CDR2 YYEEEE. The CDR3 spells CASSLEWGQTYNEQFF. CDR3 DNA sequence: TGTGCCAGCAGCTTGGAATGGGGACAGACGTACAATGAGCAGTTCTTC.

V is TRBV19 and J is TRBJ2-5; tentatively, D is TRBD1 (5 bases). Germline V gene data show CDR1 as LNHDA and CDR2 as SQIVND (reference sequence). The CDR3 consists of 13 residues. Deletions cut 3 bases from V and 5 bases from J, with 10 bases between. This CDR3 reads CASSMSRAETQYF. The CDR3 nucleotides read TGTGCCAGTAGTATGTCCAGGGCGGAGACCCAGTACTTC. The full variable domain, completed using reference TRBV19 and TRBJ2-5, is DGGITQSPKYLFRKEGQNVTLSCEQNLNHDAMYWYRQDPGQGLRLIYYSQIVNDFQKGDIAEGYSVSREKKESFPLTVTSAQKNPTAFYLCASSMSRAETQYFGPGTRLLVL.

This chain connects TRBV10-2 to TRBJ2-7; D is perhaps TRBD1 (5 bases). The CDR3 loop spans 14 amino acids. The germline V and J ends were trimmed by 6 bases and 2 bases, with 14 bases remaining between them. In germline, CDR1 is WSHSY, CDR2 SAAADI. CDR3 coding DNA: TGCGCCAGCAGCCTCAGACAGAGGCCCTACGAGCAGTACGTC. Protein product: CASSLRQRPYEQYV.

This clonotype was detected ten times or more. The chain has TRBV7-2 and TRBJ2-7; D possibly uses TRBD1 or TRBD2 (5 bases each). Trimming removed 1 base from V and 3 bases from J, with 10 bases in between. This CDR3 region has 14 residues. Germline V gene sequence: CDR1 SGHTA, CDR2 FQGNSA. The CDR3 bases are TGTGCCAGCAGCTTAGGAGGGGCTAGCTACGAGCAGTACTTC. It specifies CASSLGGASYEQYF.

The V and J genes are TRBV7-9 and TRBJ2-1, with D perhaps matching TRBD2 (5 bases). The V gene's germline CDR1 is SEHNR and CDR2 FQNEAQ (reference sequence). The length of the CDR3 is 12 residues. V lost 0 bases to trimming and J lost 9 bases, with 6 bases between them. Written as DNA, the CDR3 is TGTGCCAGCAGCTTAGCCCGGGGTGAGCAGTTCTTC. This sequence encodes CASSLARGEQFF. The complete variable domain, with remaining parts taken from reference TRBV7-9 and TRBJ2-1, reads DTGVSQNPRHKITKRGQNVTFRCDPISEHNRLYWYRQTLGQGPEFLTYFQNEAQLEKSRLLSDRFSAERPKGSFSTLEIQRTEQGDSAMYLCASSLARGEQFFGPGTRLTVL.

This clonotype has more than one count but fewer than ten. The chain is built from TRBV5-6 and TRBJ1-5; D is undetermined. Deletions cut 4 bases from V and 3 bases from J, with 8 bases between. This CDR3 region has 13 residues. Per the germline V gene, CDR1 is SGHDT and CDR2 is YYEEEE. The CDR3 bases are TGTGCCAGCAGCAAATCTTCCAATCAGCCCCAGCATTTT. Translation: CASSKSSNQPQHF. The full variable domain, with the rest looked up from reference TRBV5-6 and TRBJ1-5, is DAGVTQSPTHLIKTRGQQVTLRCSPKSGHDTVSWYQQALGQGPQFIFQYYEEEERQRGNFPDRFSGHQFPNYSSELNVNALLLGDSALYLCASSKSSNQPQHFGDGTRLSIL.

V and J are TRBV9 and TRBJ2-3, with D possibly matching TRBD2 (5 bases). The length of the CDR3 is 17 residues. Germline V CDR1 and CDR2: SGDLS, YYNGEE. Trimming pared 2 bases from V and 4 bases from J, leaving 20 bases between. The CDR3 loop is CASSVENRDLRSDTQYF. Written as DNA, the CDR3 is TGTGCCAGCAGCGTCGAGAACCGGGATCTAAGGTCAGATACGCAGTATTTT. Drawing the rest from reference TRBV9 and TRBJ2-3, the complete variable domain is DSGVTQTPKHLITATGQRVTLRCSPRSGDLSVYWYQQSLDQGLQFLIQYYNGEERAKGNILERFSAQQFPDLHSELNLSSLELGDSALYFCASSVENRDLRSDTQYFGPGTRLTVL.

This clonotype showed up just a few times. The V and J genes are TRBV7-2 and TRBJ2-1, with 8 bases lining up with TRBD2. V shed 5 bases, J shed 9 bases, and the junction held 9 bases outside the gene matches. Per germline, CDR1 SGHTA and CDR2 FQGNSA. CDR3 size: 14 residues. CDR3 residues: CASSNQAGVAEQFF. CDR3 sequence (DNA): TGTGCCAGCAGCAACCAAGCGGGAGTCGCTGAGCAGTTCTTC.

This clonotype showed up just a few times. The chain joins TRBV18 to TRBJ2-1, with TRBD1 identical over 7 bases. Germline values: CDR1 KGHSH, CDR2 LQKENI. This CDR3 region has 12 residues. Losses at the gene ends were 0 bases for V and 16 bases for J; bases not matched to a gene: 6. CDR3 sequence: CASSPPLTGEFF. In DNA, the CDR3 is TGTGCCAGCTCACCACCCCTCACAGGGGAATTCTTC.

This chain connects TRBV7-9 to TRBJ2-5, with 7 bases fitting TRBD1. Germline values: CDR1 SEHNR, CDR2 FQNEAQ (reference sequence). With V trimmed by 5 bases and J by 0 bases, 6 bases remained unmatched. CDR3 length: 15 amino acids. The CDR3 region has the DNA TGTGCCAGCAGCCAAACGGGACAGTACCAAGAGACCCAGTACTTC. This encodes CASSQTGQYQETQYF.

V usage is TRBV9 and J usage is TRBJ1-6; D is possibly TRBD1 (6 bases). With 4 bases removed from V and 10 bases from J, the gap between germline ends came to 18 bases. CDR3 size: 15 residues. The germline CDR1 and CDR2 sequences are SGDLS and YYNGEE. In nucleotides, the CDR3 is TGTGCCAGCAGCACAGATACAGGGTTAAGATCACCCCTCCACTTT. It is translated as CASSTDTGLRSPLHF.

The CDR3 DNA is TGCGCCAGCAGCCCGGGAGGGACATCGGCCAAAAACATTCAGTACTTC. This gives the protein CASSPGGTSAKNIQYF. This chain joins TRBV5-1 and TRBJ2-4, with 8 nucleotides matching TRBD2. The CDR3 sequence is 16 residues long. CDR1 is SGHRS, CDR2 YFSETQ, per germline. Losses at the gene ends were 4 bases for V and 1 base for J; bases not matched to a gene: 7.

DNA for the CDR3: TGTGCCAGTAGCCTAGAGGGCGGGAGGGCCGAAGCGCAGTATTTT. This encodes CASSLEGGRAEAQYF. This rearrangement joins TRBV7-8 to TRBJ2-3, with 9 bases matching TRBD2. The CDR3 spans 15 residues. The V segment lost 9 bases and the J segment 10 bases; nucleotides outside the gene matches: 17. CDR1 and CDR2 from the germline V gene are SGHVS and FQNEAQ.

There are a few counts of this clonotype. The CDR3 reads CSGTESGETQYF. The DNA for the CDR3 is TGCAGCGGTACCGAGTCTGGGGAGACCCAGTACTTC. The chain has TRBV29-1 and TRBJ2-5; D gene unclear. Germline values: CDR1 SQVTM, CDR2 ANQGSEA. CDR3 length equals 12 residues. V lost 7 bases and J lost 5, with 14 bases in between.

The rearrangement uses TRBV6-1 and TRBJ2-5; TRBD2 matches 12 bases. Trimming at V came to 0 bases and at J to 3 bases, leaving 11 bases not matched to a gene. Germline V gene sequence: CDR1 MNHNS, CDR2 SASEGT. The CDR3 extends over 19 amino acids. DNA for the CDR3: TGTGCCAGCAGTGAAGCAACTAGCGGGAGGTATCAAGCAAAAGAGACCCAGTACTTC. Protein: CASSEATSGRYQAKETQYF.

V usage is TRBV6-1 and J usage is TRBJ1-1; D not certain. CDR1 is MNHNS, CDR2 SASEGT, per germline. V was trimmed by 4 bases and J by 1 base, leaving 13 bases between them. The CDR3 sequence is 15 residues long. DNA of the CDR3: TGTGCCAGCAGTGTAGGTCTTAGCCCGAACACTGAAGCTTTCTTT. Protein: CASSVGLSPNTEAFF.